This T cell receptor (beta chain) is from a study of CD8+ T cells in alopecia areata (dated by TCRdb to the late 2010s). Regarding the complete study: Treated patients were enrolled in an open-label pilot trial of oral tofacitinib at 5 to 10 mg twice daily for moderate-to-severe alopecia areata. Patients received tofacitinib for 6 to 18 months and were then followed off drug for 6 months to check for delayed response and recurrence. For the treated patients, the SALT score, which quantifies what percentage of scalp surface area is affected, served as the measure of disease severity. In both human patients and the C3H/HeJ mouse model, the study applied high-throughput TCRbeta sequencing to look at T cell clonal expansion in alopecia areata. Human TCRbeta sequencing covered scalp tissue and sorted CD4+ and CD8+ peripheral blood T cells from patchy and totalis/universalis alopecia areata patients and healthy controls. Tofacitinib-treated patients had biopsies at baseline and at 4 and 24 weeks of treatment, with a later scalp biopsy in several patients. Scalp clonality was compared among normal scalp (n=4), patchy alopecia areata scalp (n=8), and alopecia totalis/universalis scalp (n=8). The RNA source kit depended on sample type: the PAXgene miRNA kit for fixed scalp, the miRNeasy kit for PBMCs, and the RNeasy kit for mouse skin. immunoSEQ multiplex PCR using 35 Vbeta forward primers and 13 Jbeta reverse primers was used to amplify TCRbeta CDR3 regions. General study outcomes and caveats: The treated cohort was small, with a single nonresponder, so links between baseline CD8+ expansion and response need larger studies. During tofacitinib treatment, many expanded lesional clones remained in scalp and blood, and this persistence may partly explain relapse after treatment is stopped. Resident alphabeta T cells in normal human skin are also sequenced, complicating scalp TCR repertoire analysis, unlike mouse skin dominated by gammadelta T cells. TCR sequences shared between patients were less clear than in mice, possibly partly because of HLA diversity in the patient population. With tofacitinib, both scalp clonality and the number of expanded CD8+ clones among the top 100 scalp clones went down significantly. Higher clonality and more expanded CD8+ clones were observed in lesional scalp than in normal scalp, particularly in alopecia totalis/universalis, a finding suggestive of antigenic drive.

There are 19 amino acids in the CDR3, from cysteine to phenylalanine inclusive. The entry retains the CDR3 DNA only, 57 bases that are in frame from base 1. The germline V gene (reference sequence) gives CDR1 as SGHAT and CDR2 as FQDESV. V is clipped by 4 bases and J by 2 bases, and the sequence between their germline boundaries is 27 bases long. The method was the immunoSEQ multiplex PCR assay. RNA was extracted from all samples and reverse transcribed into cDNA as template for TCR sequencing. First-strand cDNA was synthesized with SuperScript III using a 2:1 mix of oligo-dT and random hexamers. A synthetic immune receptor repertoire was used to measure amplification bias, and any remaining bias was corrected computationally. In the source study's methods: Raw reads were preprocessed to remove errors, and CDR3 was defined by IMGT conventions from the conserved cysteine to phenylalanine. Clonality was calculated as 1 minus Shannon entropy normalized by log2 of the number of productive unique TCRs. Whether each scalp clone was CD4 or CD8 was inferred by checking scalp TCRbeta sequences against the CD4 and CD8 repertoires from sorted blood. The immuneACCESS repertoire file appears here via TCRdb, limited to in-frame rearrangements. These files lack a portion of the clones; in checked studies, under half of the deficit traces to unresolved V genes, and the cause of the others is not known. That table gives V, J and clone size, and the DNA gave D and trimming. This sample has about 210,000 clones in its table, and 50% to 60% of those were observed once. The ten largest make up around 1.5% of the sample.

Comments on this clone: The specificity of this receptor is unknown. One base away there is no much larger clone; base qualities are not given.

The time point label on this specimen signifies: more than three weeks on oral tofacitinib. The sample's treatment or condition label, decoded: oral pan-JAK inhibitor, 5-10 mg twice daily. Lesional scalp punch biopsies and peripheral blood were obtained from alopecia areata patients. After PBMCs were isolated by density centrifugation and stained for CD3, CD4 and CD8, a FACSAria was used to sort CD4+ and CD8+ T cells. The sequencing used CD4+ T cells sorted from blood, collected at week 4, from a patient treated with tofacitinib. The TCR sequence derives from a human donor with alopecia areata. The rearrangement joined TRBV11-1 to TRBJ2-7; the D segment may tentatively be TRBD1 or TRBD2, each giving 5 matched bases. The bases read TGTGCCAGCAGCTACGACTCCGGGACCGGGAATCGGCTTACCTACGAGCAGTACTTC. This codes for CASSYDSGTGNRLTYEQYF.